A single sample is the source of the 6 T cell receptor beta chains below, sequenced in a study of cytomegalovirus exposure and HLA in healthy donors. The study ran its PCR with 60 Vbeta and 13 Jbeta primers. The data were produced by immunoSEQ multiplex PCR, yet TCRdb's version contains in-frame clones alone and is incomplete. The repertoire holds just over 150,000 clones, 84% seen once, with around 1.9% in the top ten. The sample comprised PBMCs. All receptors derive from a man aged 18 to 30 in good health and CMV-seronegative.

The chain recombines TRBV18 with TRBJ2-7, with D maybe TRBD1 (6 bases). Trimming removed 6 bases from V and 4 bases from J, with 13 bases in between. This CDR3 comprises 13 residues. Per germline, CDR1 KGHSH and CDR2 LQKENI. CDR3 nucleotide sequence: TGTGCCAGCTCTCCCGGGACACAATACGAGCAGTACTTC. Translation gives CASSPGTQYEQYF.

This chain joins TRBV27 and TRBJ1-1; 10 nucleotides agree with TRBD1. Per the germline V gene, CDR1 is MNHEY and CDR2 is SMNVEV (reference sequence). This CDR3 region has 13 residues. Trimming at V came to 6 bases and at J to 11 bases, leaving 9 bases not matched to a gene. In nucleotides, the CDR3 is TGTGCCAGCAGGGGACAGGGGCTTCCAAGTGCTTTCTTT. Protein product: CASRGQGLPSAFF.

The rearrangement joins TRBV27 to TRBJ1-1, with 8 bases identical to TRBD1. This CDR3 comprises 14 residues. Trimming removed 4 bases from V and 1 base from J; junction bases left unmatched: 2. Germline V gene lookup returns CDR1 MNHEY and CDR2 SMNVEV (reference sequence). CDR3 residues: CASSSTGANTEAFF. The CDR3 region has the DNA TGTGCCAGCAGTTCGACAGGGGCGAACACTGAAGCTTTCTTT.

The gene calls are TRBV5-1 and TRBJ2-2; TRBD1 agrees at 8 bases. This CDR3 region has 15 residues. The V segment lost 4 bases and the J segment 4 bases; nucleotides outside the gene matches: 6. Looked up from germline, CDR1 is SGHRS and CDR2 is YFSETQ. The CDR3 coding sequence is TGCGCCAGCAGCCTCGGACAGGGAGGCACCGGGGAGCTGTTTTTT. Translated: CASSLGQGGTGELFF.

The rearrangement links TRBV2 to TRBJ2-1; D gene unclear. V lost 1 base and J 10 bases, leaving 5 bases between the germline ends. Germline CDR1 SNHLY, CDR2 FYNNEI. The CDR3 has 11 residues. CDR3 bases: TGTGCCAGCAGTGAAGTGGGCGAGCAGTTCTTC. This codes for CASSEVGEQFF. The whole variable domain, filled in from reference TRBV2 and TRBJ2-1, reads EPEVTQTPSHQVTQMGQEVILRCVPISNHLYFYWYRQILGQKVEFLVSFYNNEISEKSEIFDDQFSVERPDGSNFTLKIRSTKLEDSAMYFCASSEVGEQFFGPGTRLTVL.

The rearrangement links TRBV29-1 to TRBJ2-2, with TRBD1 identical over 7 bases. From germline, CDR1 is SQVTM and CDR2 ANQGSEA. The V segment lost 4 bases and the J segment 4 bases; nucleotides outside the gene matches: 9. There are 15 residues in the CDR3. CDR3 in amino acids: CSVGDRARSTGELFF. Written as DNA, the CDR3 is TGCAGCGTTGGTGACAGGGCGCGGTCCACCGGGGAGCTGTTTTTT.